This T cell receptor beta chain was recorded in a study of blood T cell repertoires in COVID-19. This table comes from immunoSEQ multiplex PCR, and its TCRdb copy is limited to in-frame clones, with some not included. The sample contains about 73,000 clones, roughly 84% of which appear only once. There are 15 residues in the CDR3. The germline V gene has CDR1 SEHNR and CDR2 FQNEAQ (reference sequence). Trimming shortened V by 5 bases and J by 7 bases, and 15 bases separated the two germline ends. The sequence was obtained from a human donor in a cohort sampled during active COVID-19. The material sequenced was peripheral blood. The V gene is TRBV7-9, the J gene TRBJ1-6, with unresolved D. The CDR3 bases are TGTGCCAGCAGCGCGTCCGGGGTGAGGAATTCACCCCTCCACTTT. This gives the protein CASSASGVRNSPLHF.